This is a list of T cell receptor beta chains from one sample in a study of T cell responses to AZD1222 COVID-19 vaccine. Only in-frame clones appear in the TCRdb table, and some are missing; sequencing was by immunoSEQ multiplex PCR. The sample consists of 80,000 or so clones, nearly 85% of them appearing once. The input for sequencing was peripheral blood, taken on day 0 of AZD1222 vaccination. These receptors were taken from an adult in good health. Each CDR3 is given with its conserved first and last residue. The D gene is left open where the match is weak. Some rows have no size entry. The others give once, few or many, or a class for an expanded clone.

clone_size	j_call	v_call	d_call	cdr3_nt	cdr3_aa
-	TRBJ1-6	TRBV27	TRBD1	TGTGCCAGCAGTGGACAGGATAATTCACCCCTCCACTTT	CASSGQDNSPLHF
-	TRBJ2-1	TRBV14	-	TGTGCCAGCAGCCAGTTCACTGTTTTGGGGCACAATGAGCAGTTCTTC	CASSQFTVLGHNEQFF
-	TRBJ1-3	TRBV5-1	-	TGCGCCAGCAGCTTGTATGGGTCTGGAAACACCATATATTTT	CASSLYGSGNTIYF
-	TRBJ1-2	TRBV3-1/TRBV3-2	-	TGTGCCAGCAGCCAAGATCCAAGGCAGGGCTACACCTTC	CASSQDPRQGYTF
-	TRBJ1-5	TRBV6-2/TRBV6-3	-	TGTGCCAGCAGTTACCCGCCGGGGACACGGGCAAGGAGCAATCAGCCCCAGCATTTT	CASSYPPGTRARSNQPQHF
-	TRBJ2-7	TRBV19	TRBD1	TGTGCCAGTAGTTTCGGGACAGGGGACGAGCAGTACTTC	CASSFGTGDEQYF
-	TRBJ2-1	TRBV20-1	TRBD2	TGCAGTGCTAGTAGCGGGGGGGCCGGATACAATGAGCAGTTCTTC	CSASSGGAGYNEQFF
once	TRBJ2-7	TRBV2	-	TGTGCCAGCAGTGAGGGACGGATCTCCTACGAGCAGTACTTC	CASSEGRISYEQYF
few	TRBJ1-5	TRBV7-2	-	TGTGCCAGCAGCTTAGTGTGGCAGTCCAATCAGCCCCAGCATTTT	CASSLVWQSNQPQHF
-	TRBJ2-7	TRBV6-5	-	TGTGCCAGCAGTTACTCTAGCGGAGGGACCTACGAGCAGTACTTC	CASSYSSGGTYEQYF
-	TRBJ2-1	TRBV10-3	-	TGTGCCATCGGAAAGGACGGAAGCCCCTACAATGAGCAGTTCTTC	CAIGKDGSPYNEQFF
-	TRBJ1-4	TRBV14	TRBD1	TGTGCCAGCAGCCAAACTGGGACAGGGTCGGAAAAACTGTTTTTT	CASSQTGTGSEKLFF
few	TRBJ1-4	TRBV7-6	TRBD1	TGTGCCAGCAGCTTAGTCCCGGACAGGAGGGGCGAAAAACTGTTTTTT	CASSLVPDRRGEKLFF
-	TRBJ2-3	TRBV7-9	-	TGTGCCAGCAGCCCCCGGGGGTACCGTAGCACAGATACGCAGTATTTT	CASSPRGYRSTDTQYF
-	TRBJ1-1	TRBV18	TRBD1	TGTGCCAGCTCAGCCTCCGGACAGGGGGTTAAAGCTTTCTTT	CASSASGQGVKAFF
-	TRBJ2-1	TRBV5-1	TRBD2	TGCGCCAGCAGCGAGGCGGGGGGGCAAAATGAGCAGTTCTTC	CASSEAGGQNEQFF